Listed below are T cell receptor beta chains from one sample, sequenced in a study of human T cells and chemical hapten exposure. MiXCR, run by TCRdb on the RACE reads, gives a single entry per CDR3 protein. The sample has 70,000 to 95,000 distinct CDR3 sequences; about 6.3% are singletons. Sequencing used whole blood, obtained in connection with sensitization to the hapten diphenylcyclopropenone (DPC). The source is a woman aged 30 to 39 with alopecia areata. Some clones in this sample may be carry-over from other donors' samples. Both conserved end residues are part of each CDR3. The D gene is left open where the match is weak. Rows may omit the clone size; those that give it use once, few, many or a size class.

V gene	D gene	clone size	J gene	CDR3 protein	CDR3 DNA
TRBV10-3	NA	many	TRBJ2-7	CAISMRGALEQYF	TGTGCCATCAGTATGAGGGGCGCTTTGGAGCAGTACTTC
TRBV20-1	TRBD2	many	TRBJ2-7	CSANIAGITYEQYF	TGCAGTGCTAATATAGCGGGGATAACCTACGAGCAGTACTTC
TRBV7-9	NA	many	TRBJ1-1	CASSLGGERAFF	TGTGCCAGCAGCTTAGGAGGGGAAAGGGCTTTCTTT
TRBV12-3/TRBV12-4	TRBD1	many	TRBJ1-5	CASSKTGGRQPQHF	TGTGCCAGCAGCAAAACAGGGGGCAGGCAGCCCCAGCATTTT
TRBV3-1	TRBD2	few	TRBJ2-1	CASSQDSSGALNEQFF	TGTGCCAGCAGCCAAGATTCCAGCGGGGCCCTCAATGAGCAGTTCTTC
TRBV5-1	NA	many	TRBJ1-6	CASSLEGGASPLHF	TGCGCCAGCAGCTTGGAGGGAGGTGCTTCACCCCTCCACTTT
TRBV18	NA	many	TRBJ2-5	CASSPPAAKQETQYF	TGTGCCAGCTCACCACCCGCGGCTAAGCAAGAGACCCAGTACTTC
TRBV27	TRBD1	many	TRBJ2-7	CASSLFGQAGEQYF	TGTGCCAGCAGTTTATTCGGACAGGCAGGCGAGCAGTACTTC
TRBV18	TRBD1	many	TRBJ1-6	CASSPGQTANSPLHF	TGTGCCAGCTCACCGGGACAGACCGCTAATTCACCCCTCCACTTT
TRBV29-1	NA	few	TRBJ1-1	CSVVGQTNTEAFF	TGCAGCGTTGTAGGACAGACGAACACTGAAGCTTTCTTT
TRBV30	NA	NA	TRBJ1-2	CAWSAGVVTNYGYTF	TGTGCCTGGAGTGCGGGCGTCGTTACTAACTATGGCTACACCTTC
TRBV5-1	NA	NA	TRBJ2-1	CASSHGGYNEQFF	TGCGCCAGCAGCCACGGGGGTTACAATGAGCAGTTCTTC
TRBV7-7	NA	few	TRBJ2-3	CASSPNRDPRDTQYF	TGTGCTAGCAGCCCAAATCGGGACCCACGAGATACGCAGTATTTT
TRBV29-1	NA	few	TRBJ1-1	CSVGSGGIPEAFF	TGCAGCGTTGGCTCGGGGGGAATTCCTGAAGCTTTCTTT
TRBV6-2/TRBV6-3	NA	NA	TRBJ2-3	CASSYTSGQVYF	TGTGCCAGCAGTTACACCTCCGGGCAGGTGTATTTT
TRBV6-6	TRBD1	many	TRBJ1-5	CASSHGTGTGSQPQHF	TGTGCCAGCAGCCACGGTACTGGGACAGGAAGTCAGCCCCAGCATTTT
TRBV2	TRBD2	few	TRBJ2-7	CASMQARGIKYEQYF	TGTGCCAGCATGCAAGCGCGGGGGATTAAATACGAGCAGTACTTC
TRBV14	NA	many	TRBJ2-3	CASSLLAGRTDTQYF	TGTGCCAGCAGCCTTCTGGCGGGCCGCACAGATACGCAGTATTTT
TRBV3-1	NA	many	TRBJ2-1	CASSPLDVRVVSF	TGTGCCAGCAGCCCCTTGGATGTCCGCGTCGTCTCCTTC
TRBV7-7	NA	few	TRBJ2-3	CASSPGTTTDTQYF	TGTGCCAGCAGCCCCGGGACAACCACAGATACGCAGTATTTT
TRBV7-2	NA	NA	TRBJ2-5	CASSLFREETQYF	TGTGCCAGCAGCTTATTCCGAGAAGAGACCCAGTACTTC
TRBV7-3	NA	many	TRBJ2-5	CASSPDRLRTQYF	TGTGCCAGCAGCCCTGACAGGTTGCGAACCCAGTACTTC
TRBV29-1	TRBD2	NA	TRBJ2-3	CSVGGATSGEADTQYF	TGCAGCGTTGGGGGGGCCACTAGCGGGGAAGCAGATACGCAGTATTTT
TRBV3-1	NA	NA	TRBJ1-1	CASSGVSNSNTEAFF	TGTGCCAGCAGTGGGGTCAGCAATTCGAACACTGAAGCTTTCTTT
TRBV18	NA	many	TRBJ2-1	CASSPRVASNEQFF	TGTGCCAGCTCACCAAGAGTAGCGTCCAATGAGCAGTTCTTC
TRBV7-9	NA	NA	TRBJ2-1	CASGTVSSYNEQFF	TGTGCCAGCGGGACTGTAAGCTCCTACAATGAGCAGTTCTTC
TRBV9	NA	NA	TRBJ2-5	CASSLSTQETQYF	TGTGCCAGCAGCCTCAGTACTCAAGAGACCCAGTACTTC
TRBV20-1	TRBD2	many	TRBJ2-1	CSARMPGLKPSYNEQFF	TGCAGTGCTAGAATGCCGGGACTAAAACCTTCCTACAATGAGCAGTTCTTC
TRBV20-1	TRBD2	NA	TRBJ2-5	CSAGKTSGQETQYF	TGCAGTGCAGGAAAGACTAGCGGACAAGAGACCCAGTACTTC
TRBV11-2	NA	many	TRBJ2-1	CASSFPGGRGNEQFF	TGTGCCAGCAGCTTCCCGGGGGGCCGGGGCAATGAGCAGTTCTTC
TRBV20-1	NA	many	TRBJ1-1	CSASRVNTEAFF	TGCAGTGCTAGTCGTGTGAACACTGAAGCTTTCTTT
TRBV20-1	TRBD1	many	TRBJ1-1	CSAKRGRDTEAFF	TGCAGTGCTAAGAGGGGGCGAGACACTGAAGCTTTCTTT
TRBV7-9	NA	NA	TRBJ1-5	CASSRGTSGRPQHF	TGTGCCAGCAGCCGTGGGACATCCGGTCGGCCCCAGCATTTT
TRBV20-1	TRBD1	NA	TRBJ2-2	CSARDRATGELFF	TGCAGTGCCAGGGACAGGGCGACCGGGGAGCTGTTTTTT
TRBV6-5	TRBD1	many	TRBJ1-2	CASNLQAGGNYGYTF	TGTGCCAGCAACCTCCAGGCAGGGGGTAACTATGGCTACACCTTC
TRBV5-1	NA	many	TRBJ2-7	CASSPDWVGEQYF	TGCGCCAGCAGCCCCGACTGGGTAGGCGAGCAGTACTTC
TRBV12-3/TRBV12-4	NA	many	TRBJ1-5	CASSLGQSNQPQHF	TGTGCCAGCAGTTTAGGACAAAGCAATCAGCCCCAGCATTTT
TRBV6-6	TRBD1	NA	TRBJ1-2	CAILQGRGSNYGYTF	TGTGCCATTTTACAGGGGCGCGGGTCTAACTATGGCTACACCTTC
TRBV5-1	NA	many	TRBJ2-7	CASSIGTRNYEQYF	TGCGCCAGCAGCATAGGGACCCGAAACTACGAGCAGTACTTC
TRBV7-2	NA	many	TRBJ2-3	CASSPRTDTQYF	TGTGCCAGCAGCCCGCGTACAGATACGCAGTATTTT
TRBV5-4	TRBD2	many	TRBJ2-7	CASSGGAYEQYF	TGTGCCAGCAGCGGGGGGGCCTACGAGCAGTACTTC
TRBV14	NA	NA	TRBJ1-1	CASSLGAGLKAFF	TGTGCCAGCAGCCTGGGGGCAGGACTGAAAGCTTTCTTT
TRBV20-1	NA	few	TRBJ2-6	CSAMPGRGYSGANVLTF	TGCAGTGCGATGCCCGGACGGGGATACTCTGGGGCCAACGTCCTGACTTTC
TRBV12-3/TRBV12-4	NA	few	TRBJ1-5	CASSSGDPNQPQHF	TGTGCCAGCAGTTCAGGGGACCCCAATCAGCCCCAGCATTTT
TRBV3-1	TRBD1	many	TRBJ1-4	CASSQGGEKLFF	TGTGCCAGCAGTCAGGGGGGTGAAAAACTGTTTTTT
TRBV20-1	TRBD1	few	TRBJ2-7	CSTSRGTGRFDEQYF	TGCAGTACCTCCAGAGGGACAGGGAGGTTTGACGAGCAGTACTTC
TRBV6-6	NA	NA	TRBJ1-1	CASAPPAEEAFF	TGTGCCAGCGCTCCCCCGGCAGAGGAAGCTTTCTTT
TRBV7-2	NA	many	TRBJ1-5	CASSPSSSNQPQHF	TGTGCCAGCAGCCCCTCCAGTAGCAATCAGCCCCAGCATTTT
TRBV2	TRBD1	few	TRBJ1-5	CASSRQGSNQPQHF	TGTGCCAGCAGTCGACAGGGGTCCAATCAGCCCCAGCATTTT
TRBV20-1	TRBD1	many	TRBJ2-7	CSARRGQDLRVQYF	TGCAGTGCTAGGCGGGGACAGGATCTACGAGTACAGTACTTC